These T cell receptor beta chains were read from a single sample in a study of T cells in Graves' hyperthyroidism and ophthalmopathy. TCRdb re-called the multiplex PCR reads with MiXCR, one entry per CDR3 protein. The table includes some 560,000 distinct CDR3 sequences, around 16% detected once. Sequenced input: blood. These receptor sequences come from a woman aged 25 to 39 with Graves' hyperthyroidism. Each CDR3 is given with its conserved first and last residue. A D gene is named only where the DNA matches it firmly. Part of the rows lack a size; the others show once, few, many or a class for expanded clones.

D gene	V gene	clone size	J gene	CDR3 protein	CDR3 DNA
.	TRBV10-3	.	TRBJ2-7	CAISEQSRYEQYF	TGTGCCATCAGCGAACAAAGTCGCTACGAGCAGTACTTC
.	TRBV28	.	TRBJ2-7	CASSEGRASGEQYF	TGTGCCAGCAGTGAGGGACGGGCAAGCGGGGAGCAGTACTTC
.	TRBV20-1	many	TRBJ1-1	CSARVWSSSPEAFF	TGCAGTGCTAGAGTCTGGAGCTCCAGCCCCGAAGCTTTCTTT
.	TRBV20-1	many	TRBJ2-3	CSASSPRDSTDTQYF	TGCAGTGCTAGTAGTCCCAGGGATAGCACAGATACGCAGTATTTT
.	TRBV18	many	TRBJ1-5	CASSDQPGKAQHF	TGTGCCAGCTCCGATCAACCAGGCAAGGCCCAGCATTTT
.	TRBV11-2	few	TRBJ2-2	CASSLEPEHRELFF	TGTGCCAGCAGCTTAGAACCCGAACACCGGGAGCTGTTTTTT
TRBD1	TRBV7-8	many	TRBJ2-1	CASEGQGYYNEQFF	TGTGCCAGCGAGGGACAGGGCTACTACAATGAGCAGTTCTTC
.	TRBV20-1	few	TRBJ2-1	CSARIRKNEQFF	TGCAGTGCTCGAATTAGGAAGAATGAGCAGTTCTTC
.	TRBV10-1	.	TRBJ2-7	CASSTGPSSSYEQYF	TGCGCCAGCAGTACGGGCCCTAGCAGCTCATACGAGCAGTACTTC
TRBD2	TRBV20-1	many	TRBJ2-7	CSAVAGGVYEQYF	TGCAGTGCCGTAGCGGGAGGAGTGTACGAGCAGTACTTC
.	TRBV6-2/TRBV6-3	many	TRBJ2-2	CASSLSVTGELFF	TGTGCCAGCAGTCTTAGCGTCACCGGGGAGCTGTTTTTT
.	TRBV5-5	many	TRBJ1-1	CASSLAFGRMNTEAFF	TGTGCCAGCAGCTTGGCTTTCGGCAGGATGAACACTGAAGCTTTCTTT
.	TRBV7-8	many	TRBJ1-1	CASSLLFQEVSTEAFF	TGTGCCAGCAGCTTACTTTTCCAGGAGGTGAGCACTGAAGCTTTCTTT
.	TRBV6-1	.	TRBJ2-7	CASAAYAEQYF	TGTGCCAGCGCGGCATATGCGGAGCAGTACTTC
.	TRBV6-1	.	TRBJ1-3	CASSEPPWASGNTIYF	TGTGCCAGCAGTGAACCCCCCTGGGCTAGTGGAAACACCATATATTTT
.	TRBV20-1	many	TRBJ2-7	CSAPGPISYEQYF	TGCAGTGCCCCCGGACCCATCTCCTACGAGCAGTACTTC